The 8 T cell receptor beta chains given below trace back to one sample, sequenced in a study of T cell responses to AZD1222 COVID-19 vaccine. The repertoire was sequenced with immunoSEQ multiplex PCR; TCRdb's copy has only in-frame clones and lacks some. The data hold around 110,000 clones, with about 90% observed a single time. This specimen consisted of peripheral blood, obtained 28 days after the second AZD1222 dose. Source of these receptors: an adult who received the AZD1222 COVID-19 vaccine.

V and J are TRBV7-8 and TRBJ2-1, with 7 bases aligning to TRBD2. Germline CDR1 is SGHVS and CDR2 is FQNEAQ. J lost 0 bases, V lost 8 bases, and 1 base had no gene match. This CDR3 is 13 amino acids long. CDR3 coding DNA: TGTGCCAGCCGGGGGGACTCCTACAATGAGCAGTTCTTC. It specifies CASRGDSYNEQFF.

The chain links TRBV7-9 to TRBJ2-1; 10 bases fit TRBD1. CDR1 is SEHNR and CDR2 is FQNEAQ in the germline V gene (reference sequence). After removal of 2 bases from V and 15 bases from J, the junction contained 4 bases not matched to a gene. The CDR3 totals 12 residues. CDR3 residues: CASSLSGTGAFF. Here the CDR3 DNA reads TGTGCCAGCAGCTTATCCGGGACAGGGGCGTTCTTC.

This chain connects TRBV29-1 to TRBJ1-2, with D perhaps TRBD1 (5 bases). The V and J ends lost 3 bases and 8 bases respectively, with 13 bases between them. The CDR3 runs 12 residues. Germline CDR1 reads SQVTM; CDR2 reads ANQGSEA. The CDR3 spells CSVDGAGLGYTF. The CDR3 bases are TGCAGCGTTGATGGGGCAGGGTTGGGCTACACCTTC. The full variable domain, its missing parts supplied by reference TRBV29-1 and TRBJ1-2, is SAVISQKPSRDICQRGTSLTIQCQVDSQVTMMFWYRQQPGQSLTLIATANQGSEATYESGFVIDKFPISRPNLTFSTLTVSNMSPEDSSIYLCSVDGAGLGYTFGSGTRLTVV.

V gene TRBV10-3 combines with J gene TRBJ1-2; D unclear. This CDR3 has 12 amino acids. The germline CDR1 and CDR2 sequences are ENHRY and SYGVKD. Deletions cut 3 bases from V and 4 bases from J, with 6 bases between. CDR3 DNA sequence: TGTGCCATCAGTGACGGACTCTATGGCTACACCTTC. Protein product: CAISDGLYGYTF.

About this clone itself: The same CDR3 can be traced to other DNA sequences in this sample. The chain recombines TRBV10-2 with TRBJ2-7; D unclear. This CDR3 spans 13 amino acids. V was shortened by 3 bases and J by 0 bases, with 6 bases between the two germline ends. Per the germline V gene, CDR1 is WSHSY and CDR2 is SAAADI. In nucleotides, the CDR3 is TGCGCCAGCAGTGAAGGCGGCTCCTACGAGCAGTACTTC. Translated: CASSEGGSYEQYF.

The CDR3 reads CAWSGTYYGYTF. CDR3 coding DNA: TGTGCCTGGAGCGGGACCTACTATGGCTACACCTTC. The gene calls are TRBV30 and TRBJ1-2; D possibly corresponds to TRBD1 (5 bases). The ends were cut back, 3 bases at V and 3 bases at J, with 8 bases in the middle. This CDR3 contains 12 residues. In germline, CDR1 is GTSNPN, CDR2 SVGIG (reference sequence).

The rearrangement links TRBV7-9 to TRBJ2-1, with 7 bases aligning to TRBD2. Unmatched junction bases numbered 8, after V lost 3 bases and J lost 0 bases. The CDR3 contains 17 residues. Germline CDR1 and CDR2: SEHNR and FQNEAQ (reference sequence). CDR3 sequence: CASSFFGGSYSYNEQFF. CDR3 sequence (DNA): TGTGCCAGCAGCTTTTTCGGCGGGAGTTACTCCTACAATGAGCAGTTCTTC.

The genes are TRBV19 and TRBJ1-2, with a tentative D call TRBD1 (5 bases). This CDR3 region has 14 residues. CDR1 LNHDA and CDR2 SQIVND come from the germline V gene (reference sequence). Trimming removed 2 bases from V and 0 bases from J, with 7 bases in between. In DNA, the CDR3 is TGTGCCAGTAGTATACAGGGTGCTAACTATGGCTACACCTTC. It encodes CASSIQGANYGYTF. The full variable domain, its missing parts supplied by reference TRBV19 and TRBJ1-2, is DGGITQSPKYLFRKEGQNVTLSCEQNLNHDAMYWYRQDPGQGLRLIYYSQIVNDFQKGDIAEGYSVSREKKESFPLTVTSAQKNPTAFYLCASSIQGANYGYTFGSGTRLTVV.